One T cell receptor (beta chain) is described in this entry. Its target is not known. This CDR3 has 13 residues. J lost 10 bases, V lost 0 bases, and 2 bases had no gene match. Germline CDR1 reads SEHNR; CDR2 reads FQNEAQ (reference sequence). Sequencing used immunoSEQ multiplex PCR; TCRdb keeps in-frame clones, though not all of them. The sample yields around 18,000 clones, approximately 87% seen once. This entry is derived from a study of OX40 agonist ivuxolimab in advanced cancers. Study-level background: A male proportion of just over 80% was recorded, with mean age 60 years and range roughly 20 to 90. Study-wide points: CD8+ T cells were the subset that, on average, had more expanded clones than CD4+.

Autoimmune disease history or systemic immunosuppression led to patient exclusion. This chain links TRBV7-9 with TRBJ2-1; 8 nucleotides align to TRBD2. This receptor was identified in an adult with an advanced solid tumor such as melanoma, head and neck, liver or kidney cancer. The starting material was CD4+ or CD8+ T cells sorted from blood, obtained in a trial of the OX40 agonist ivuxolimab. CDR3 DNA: TGTGCCAGCAGCTTAGCAGCGGGAGTGGAGCAGTTCTTC. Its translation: CASSLAAGVEQFF.